These 30 T cell receptor beta chains were sequenced from one sample in a study of identical twins. TCRdb ran MiXCR on the 5' RACE reads and lists one entry per CDR3 protein. Of about 1.7 million distinct CDR3 sequences in the sample, roughly 35% were seen once. The specimen sequenced was cord blood. The receptors come from a newborn girl in good health.

The V and J genes are TRBV6-1 and TRBJ1-2; D is unresolved. The V end was cut by 5 bases, the J end by 1 base, with 17 bases between. Germline V gene lookup returns CDR1 MNHNS and CDR2 SASEGT. The CDR3 runs to 16 residues. This CDR3 is CASSNVVGGGNYGYTF. CDR3 DNA: TGTGCCAGCAGTAACGTAGTGGGAGGTGGTAACTATGGCTACACCTTC.

The CDR3, as DNA: TGTGCCAGCAGCTCGCCGGGACAGAGCTACTACGAGCAGTACTTC. Translated, it gives CASSSPGQSYYEQYF. J is TRBJ2-7 and V is TRBV7-2; the match to TRBD1 covers 7 bases. The CDR3 covers 15 residues. J gave up 3 bases and V 4 bases, and 9 bases lay outside the gene matches. Germline V lookup: CDR1 SGHTA, CDR2 FQGNSA.

Only a few counts were recorded for this clonotype. The chain combines TRBV7-9 with TRBJ2-7; 9 bases match TRBD1. The trim removed 0 bases at V and 3 bases at J, leaving 6 bases unmatched. This CDR3 has 16 amino acids. The germline gives CDR1 SEHNR, CDR2 FQNEAQ (reference sequence). This CDR3 reads CASSLARDRVGYEQYF. CDR3 nucleotide sequence: TGTGCCAGCAGCTTAGCGCGGGACAGGGTCGGCTACGAGCAGTACTTC.

This chain joins TRBV27 and TRBJ2-3; 12 nucleotides match TRBD2. V lost 2 bases, J lost 2 bases, and 5 bases stayed unmatched. Germline assignment: CDR1 MNHEY and CDR2 SMNVEV (reference sequence). This CDR3 comprises 17 residues. The CDR3 DNA is TGTGCCAGCAGTTTAGCCCGGACTAGCGGGGCCACAGATACGCAGTATTTT. Residues: CASSLARTSGATDTQYF.

This clonotype was recorded at least ten times. The V and J genes are TRBV4-2 and TRBJ2-7; possibly TRBD1 for D (6 bases). V lost 0 bases and J lost 0, with 6 bases in between. CDR1 is LGHNA and CDR2 is YNFKEQ in the germline V gene. The CDR3 is 14 amino acids. Here the CDR3 reads CASSQEGASYEQYF. CDR3 sequence (DNA): TGTGCCAGCAGCCAAGAGGGGGCCTCCTACGAGCAGTACTTC.

The chain joins TRBV5-1 to TRBJ1-1; 11 positions agree with TRBD1. The CDR3 sequence is 17 residues long. V dropped 3 bases and J dropped 1; count of bases not matched to a gene: 8. The germline gives CDR1 SGHRS, CDR2 YFSETQ. The CDR3 sequence is CASSSWDRGVRNTEAFF. The CDR3 coding sequence is TGCGCCAGCAGCTCCTGGGACAGGGGGGTGAGGAACACTGAAGCTTTCTTT.

In this sample, this clonotype turned up a few times. The chain has TRBV10-2 and TRBJ2-7; 9 positions match TRBD2. The CDR3 runs to 15 residues. The V gene's germline CDR1 is WSHSY and CDR2 SAAADI. Trimming took 4 bases from V and 1 from J; bases not matched to a gene: 5. CDR3: CASSVVTSGSYEQYF. The CDR3 bases are TGCGCCAGCAGTGTCGTCACTAGCGGGTCCTACGAGCAGTACTTC.

V gene TRBV7-9 combines with J gene TRBJ1-1; TRBD1 aligns across 10 bases. This CDR3 contains 15 residues. Per germline, CDR1 SEHNR and CDR2 FQNEAQ (reference sequence). V trimming: 4 bases; J trimming: 6 bases; junction bases outside the gene matches: 8. This chain's CDR3 is CASSSPGQGRSEAFF. The DNA of the CDR3 is TGTGCCAGCAGCTCCCCGGGACAGGGGAGGTCTGAAGCTTTCTTT.

The V gene is TRBV7-2, the J gene TRBJ2-7; 8 nucleotides match TRBD2. V was clipped by 5 bases and J by 2 bases; unmatched bases: 8. The CDR3 runs to 15 residues. Germline V gene sequence: CDR1 SGHTA, CDR2 FQGNSA. The CDR3 loop is CASSLTSGFTYEQYF. The CDR3 DNA follows: TGTGCCAGCAGCCTTACTAGCGGTTTTACCTACGAGCAGTACTTC.

The table lists this clonotype with many counts. The CDR3 here is CASSFEVVRNEQFF. The CDR3 DNA sequence: TGTGCCAGCAGTTTCGAGGTAGTGCGGAATGAGCAGTTCTTC. The chain has TRBV28 and TRBJ2-1; no definite D call. V gave up 3 bases and J gave up 7 bases, with 13 bases separating them. CDR1 and CDR2 from the germline V gene are MDHEN and SYDVKM. The CDR3 is 14 amino acids.

The J gene is TRBJ1-5, the V gene TRBV6-5; D unresolved. Per the germline V gene, CDR1 is MNHEY and CDR2 is SVGAGI. V was shortened by 0 bases and J by 5 bases, with 11 bases between the two germline ends. The CDR3 is 15 residues long. For the CDR3, the DNA is TGTGCCAGCAGTTACTCGACGTCAGGCCATCAGCCCCAGCATTTT. Its protein product is CASSYSTSGHQPQHF.

This clonotype was seen only a few times. The V call is TRBV18, the J call TRBJ1-4; D is possibly TRBD1 (5 bases). The CDR3 is 14 residues long. From germline, CDR1 is KGHSH and CDR2 LQKENI. Trimming removed 2 bases from V and 5 bases from J, with 9 bases in between. The CDR3 bases are TGTGCCAGCTCACCAAGGGACGGCAATGAAAAACTGTTTTTT. It specifies CASSPRDGNEKLFF.

This clonotype was detected ten times or more. V usage is TRBV3-1 and J usage is TRBJ2-1, with 9 bases that match TRBD2. V lost 1 base to trimming and J lost 6 bases; unmatched junction nucleotides: 1. This CDR3 spans 14 amino acids. Germline V gene sequence: CDR1 LGHDT, CDR2 YNNKEL (reference sequence). The CDR3: CASSQGLAVNEQFF. In DNA form, the CDR3 reads TGTGCCAGCAGCCAAGGACTAGCGGTCAATGAGCAGTTCTTC.

The chain combines TRBV6-2 or TRBV6-3 with TRBJ2-7; D is unclear. V was shortened by 0 bases and J by 3 bases, with 9 bases between the two germline ends. CDR3 length: 14 residues. Germline V gene data show CDR1 as MNHEY and CDR2 as SVGEGT. The CDR3 nucleotides are TGTGCCAGCAGTTACTCAAACGTCAACTACGAGCAGTACTTC. It is translated as CASSYSNVNYEQYF.

About this clonotype: One end of the junction does not line up with germline, which may come from a read error. The chain combines TRBV7-2 with TRBJ2-2; the D is unclear. This CDR3 is built from 15 residues. Germline loops: CDR1 SGHTA, CDR2 FQGNSA. CDR3 amino acids: CASSLGTRNTGELFF. As DNA, the CDR3 is TGTGCCAGCAGTTTAGGTACAAGGAACACCGGGGAGCTGTTTTTT.

The sample holds many counts of this clonotype. The CDR3 reads CASSRGRTNEKLFF. The CDR3 DNA sequence: TGTGCCAGCAGCCGGGGGCGAACTAATGAAAAACTGTTTTTT. The V gene is TRBV4-2, the J gene TRBJ1-4; D is perhaps TRBD1 (6 bases). CDR1 is LGHNA and CDR2 is YNFKEQ in the germline V gene. Trimming left V 4 bases short and J 1 base short, with 7 bases between. The CDR3 runs to 14 residues.

This clonotype has more than one count but fewer than ten. The chain uses TRBV6-2 or TRBV6-3 and TRBJ1-4, with D unclear. V was shortened by 2 bases and J by 4 bases, with 23 bases between the two germline ends. The CDR3 covers 19 residues. In germline, CDR1 is MNHEY, CDR2 SVGEGT. CDR3 nucleotides: TGTGCCAGCAGTTACCCCGGAATGAGGACGTCGGCCCTTAATGAAAAACTGTTTTTT. Translated, it gives CASSYPGMRTSALNEKLFF.

To note about this clonotype: Germline is not matched at one junction end, which may reflect a read error. The V and J genes are TRBV4-1 and TRBJ2-7, with 8 bases fitting TRBD1. Per germline, CDR1 MGHRA and CDR2 YSYEKL. The CDR3 sequence is 16 residues long. Written as DNA, the CDR3 is TGCGCCAGCAACCAAGATCTCGGACAGGGAACCTACGAGCAGTACTTC. Its protein product is CASNQDLGQGTYEQYF.

V usage is TRBV4-1 and J usage is TRBJ2-7; D remains ambiguous. The length of the CDR3 is 15 residues. The ends were cut back, 1 base at V and 5 bases at J, with 15 bases in the middle. Germline assignment: CDR1 MGHRA and CDR2 YSYEKL. As DNA, the CDR3 is TGCGCCAGCAGCCAAGCAGTGTCCGGTTTAAACGAGCAGTACTTC. It translates to CASSQAVSGLNEQYF.

CDR3 bases: TGTGCCAGCAGCTTAACGGGGAAGAGGTACTATGGCTACACCTTC. Its protein is CASSLTGKRYYGYTF. The chain carries TRBV7-2 and TRBJ1-2; no definite D call. CDR3 length: 15 amino acids. V lost 2 bases and J 3 bases, leaving 13 bases between the germline ends. Germline V gives CDR1 SGHTA, CDR2 FQGNSA.

The chain has TRBV7-2 and TRBJ2-3; 11 bases agree with TRBD2. J lost 2 bases, V lost 2 bases, and 6 bases had no gene match. CDR3 size: 17 residues. Germline V CDR1 and CDR2: SGHTA, FQGNSA. The CDR3 DNA sequence: TGTGCCAGCAGCTTAAGGCGACTAGCGGGATACACAGATACGCAGTATTTT. Protein: CASSLRRLAGYTDTQYF.

This clonotype was seen many times. The chain employs TRBV20-1 and TRBJ2-1; no reliable D call. Trimming shortened V by 3 bases and J by 0 bases, and 3 bases separated the two germline ends. The CDR3 loop spans 12 amino acids. Germline V gene sequence: CDR1 DFQATT, CDR2 SNEGSKA (reference sequence). In nucleotides, the CDR3 is TGCAGTGCTAGTCGCTCCTACAATGAGCAGTTCTTC. Translation: CSASRSYNEQFF.

This clonotype was picked up a small number of times. The V and J genes are TRBV7-2 and TRBJ2-1; 8 bases map to TRBD1. The germline V gene has CDR1 SGHTA and CDR2 FQGNSA. This CDR3 has 15 residues. The ends lost 1 base at V and 7 bases at J; junction bases unmatched: 6. The DNA for the CDR3 is TGTGCCAGCAGCTTAGTCTCCAGGGGGCTAAATGAGCAGTTCTTC. Translated, it gives CASSLVSRGLNEQFF.

This clonotype has a handful of counts. The V gene is TRBV12-5, the J gene TRBJ1-2, with 7 positions matching TRBD1. After removal of 4 bases from V and 3 bases from J, the junction contained 11 bases not matched to a gene. Per the germline V gene, CDR1 is LGHNT and CDR2 is FRNRAP. This CDR3 comprises 16 residues. CDR3 in DNA: TGTGCTAGTGGTTCCTACCAGGGGGACACTCACTATGGCTACACCTTC. It translates to CASGSYQGDTHYGYTF.

This clonotype was observed a handful of times. This chain uses TRBV12-3 or TRBV12-4 with TRBJ2-7, with unresolved D. The CDR3 is made up of 13 amino acids. The V and J ends lost 2 bases and 9 bases respectively, with 14 bases between them. The CDR3 DNA is TGTGCCAGCAGTTTATGGACGGCTTATTGGCAGTACTTC. Translating it yields CASSLWTAYWQYF.

About this clonotype: Relative to the germline gene, one junction end is altered; a read error may explain this. J is TRBJ2-7 and V is TRBV6-6, with a possible D match to TRBD1 (5 bases). The germline CDR1 and CDR2 sequences are MNHNY and SVGAGI (reference sequence). This CDR3 spans 16 amino acids. This CDR3 reads CASSYSMGRPSNEHYF. CDR3 nucleotides: TGTGCCAGCAGTTACTCGATGGGGCGCCCCTCAAATGAGCATTACTTC.

This clonotype was observed a handful of times. The rearrangement uses TRBV4-2 and TRBJ2-7; maybe TRBD2 (5 bases). There are 14 residues in the CDR3. CDR1 and CDR2 from the germline V gene are LGHNA and YNFKEQ. V gave up 0 bases and J gave up 2 bases, with 8 bases separating them. CDR3 region: CASSQEDSAYEQYF. The CDR3 coding sequence is TGTGCCAGCAGCCAAGAGGACTCAGCCTACGAGCAGTACTTC.

V gene TRBV21-1 combines with J gene TRBJ2-4; TRBD2, the table's D call, lacks a check against the DNA. Near its end, the DNA agrees better with TRBJ2-7, so the J call may be wrong. TRBV21-1 is listed as a pseudogene. The length of the CDR3 is 14 residues. The CDR3 is CASSSRANSYEQYF. Written as DNA, the CDR3 is TGTGCCAGCAGCTCCCGGGCTAACAGCTACGAGCAGTACTTC.

J is TRBJ2-4 and V is TRBV6-2 or TRBV6-3; D is perhaps TRBD2 (5 bases). TRBJ2-5 matches the DNA end more closely, so the J call is doubtful. Per germline, CDR1 MNHEY and CDR2 SVGEGT. The CDR3 consists of 15 residues. Here the CDR3 DNA reads TGTGCCAGCAGTTACTCGCTGATTGCGGGAGAGACCCAGTACTTC. This translates into CASSYSLIAGETQYF.

In this sample, this clonotype turned up many times. The V call is TRBV11-2, the J call TRBJ2-7; 9 positions match TRBD2. CDR1 is SGHAT and CDR2 is FQNNGV in the germline V gene. The CDR3 length is 15 residues. J lost 4 bases, V lost 0 bases, and 4 bases had no gene match. Written as DNA, the CDR3 is TGTGCCAGCAGCTTAGAGGCTAGCGGGAAATACGAGCAGTACTTC. Its translation is CASSLEASGKYEQYF.